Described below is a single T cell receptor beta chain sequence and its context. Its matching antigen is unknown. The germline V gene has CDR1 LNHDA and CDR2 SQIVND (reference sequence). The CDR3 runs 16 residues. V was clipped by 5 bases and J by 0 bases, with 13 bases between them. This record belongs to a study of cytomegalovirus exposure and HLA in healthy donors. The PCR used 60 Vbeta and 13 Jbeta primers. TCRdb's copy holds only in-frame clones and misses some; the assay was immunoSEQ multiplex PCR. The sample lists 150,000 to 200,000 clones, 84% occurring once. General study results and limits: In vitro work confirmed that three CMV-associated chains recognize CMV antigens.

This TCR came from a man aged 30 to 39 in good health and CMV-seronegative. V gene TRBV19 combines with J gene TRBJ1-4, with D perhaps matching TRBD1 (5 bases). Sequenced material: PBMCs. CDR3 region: CASSLATVATNEKLFF. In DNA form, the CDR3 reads TGTGCCAGTAGTCTTGCGACAGTTGCAACTAATGAAAAACTGTTTTTT.